This T cell receptor beta chain was sequenced during a study of blood T cell repertoires in COVID-19. While infection was still active, Seattle patients were enrolled and then followed longitudinally. CDR1 is KGHSH, CDR2 LQKENI, per germline. V was shortened by 3 bases and J by 5 bases, with 16 bases between the two germline ends. The CDR3 totals 15 residues. Sequenced by immunoSEQ multiplex PCR; TCRdb stores in-frame clones only, minus some. The sample has roughly 460,000 clones, 85% to 90% seen once. J is TRBJ1-1 and V is TRBV18, with D possibly TRBD1 on 5 matching bases. This receptor was obtained from a man younger than 30 with COVID-19, enrolled during active disease. The specimen sequenced was peripheral blood. The CDR3 DNA reads as TGTGCCAGCTCACCCGCAGCGGGGCGTCGGACTGAAGCTTTCTTT. Amino acids: CASSPAAGRRTEAFF.